The rows below give T cell receptor beta chains drawn from one sample of a study of shared clonotypes between healthy human individuals. TCRdb keeps only in-frame clones here, not all; method: immunoSEQ multiplex PCR. The sample records roughly 100,000 clones, about 67% being singletons. Input material: memory CD8+ T cells sorted from blood. These receptors were obtained from a woman aged 30 to 39 in good health. The CDR3 runs from the conserved cysteine through the conserved F or W. D genes are given only for firm matches. Not every row has a clone size; where given, it reads once, few, many or a size class.

V gene	clone size	J gene	D gene	CDR3 protein	CDR3 DNA
TRBV2	NA	TRBJ2-4	TRBD1	CASARTGGNIQYF	TGTGCCAGCGCTAGGACAGGGGGAAACATTCAGTACTTC
TRBV9	few	TRBJ1-1	NA	CASSVRENTEAFF	TGTGCCAGCAGCGTTCGTGAGAACACTGAAGCTTTCTTT
TRBV28	NA	TRBJ1-5	NA	CASSSGRDQPQHF	TGTGCCAGCAGTTCCGGCAGGGATCAGCCCCAGCATTTT
TRBV2	NA	TRBJ1-1	NA	CARLRGNTEAFF	TGTGCCAGACTCCGGGGGAACACTGAAGCTTTCTTT
TRBV6-6	NA	TRBJ2-7	TRBD2	CASSYSPSGHTYEQYF	TGTGCCAGCAGTTACTCTCCTAGCGGCCATACCTACGAGCAGTACTTC
TRBV27	NA	TRBJ2-7	TRBD2	CASSLRGGLGVYEQYF	TGTGCCAGCAGTTTACGAGGGGGACTAGGAGTCTACGAGCAGTACTTC
TRBV6-5	NA	TRBJ2-3	NA	CASSLPSGDTQYF	TGTGCCAGCAGTTTACCTAGTGGAGATACGCAGTATTTT
TRBV19	few	TRBJ1-4	NA	CASTAGLPNEKLFF	TGTGCCAGCACGGCAGGGCTACCGAATGAAAAACTGTTTTTT
TRBV27	NA	TRBJ1-5	NA	CASSLSGSNQPQHF	TGTGCCAGCAGTCTCTCTGGGAGCAATCAGCCCCAGCATTTT
TRBV19	NA	TRBJ2-1	TRBD2	CASSTFRGGSSYNEQFF	TGTGCCAGTAGTACCTTTAGGGGAGGGAGCTCCTACAATGAGCAGTTCTTC
TRBV28	NA	TRBJ1-1	NA	CASSPYPRGRNTEAFF	TGTGCCAGCAGCCCCTACCCCAGGGGAAGGAACACTGAAGCTTTCTTT
TRBV29-1	NA	TRBJ2-1	TRBD2	CSVFPPGSTTQSGSPPYNEQFF	TGCAGCGTTTTCCCTCCGGGTAGCACAACTCAGAGCGGGAGCCCTCCTTACAATGAGCAGTTCTTC
TRBV25-1	many	TRBJ1-5	NA	CASSEERDSNQPQHF	TGTGCCAGCAGTGAAGAAAGGGATAGCAATCAGCCCCAGCATTTT
TRBV2	many	TRBJ1-5	NA	CASCAGDSQPQHF	TGTGCCAGCTGTGCCGGAGATAGCCAGCCCCAGCATTTT
TRBV6-5	few	TRBJ2-6	TRBD1	CASTTGEANVLTF	TGTGCCAGCACGACAGGGGAAGCCAACGTCCTGACTTTC
TRBV2	NA	TRBJ2-5	TRBD2	CASSEAQSGGLQETQYF	TGTGCCAGCAGTGAAGCGCAAAGCGGGGGCCTCCAAGAGACCCAGTACTTC